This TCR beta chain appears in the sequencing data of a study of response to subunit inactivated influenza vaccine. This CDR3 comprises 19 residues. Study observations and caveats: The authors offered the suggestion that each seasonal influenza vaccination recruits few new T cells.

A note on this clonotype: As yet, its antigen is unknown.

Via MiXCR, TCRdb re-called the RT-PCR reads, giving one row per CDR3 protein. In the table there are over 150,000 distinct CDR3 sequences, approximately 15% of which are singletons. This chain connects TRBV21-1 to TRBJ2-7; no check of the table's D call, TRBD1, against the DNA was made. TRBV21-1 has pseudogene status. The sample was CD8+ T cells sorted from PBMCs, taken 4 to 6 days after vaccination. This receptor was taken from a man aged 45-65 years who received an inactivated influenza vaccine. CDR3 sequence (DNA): TGTGCCAGCAGCAAATGGGACAGGAGCACTTTTACCTCCTCCTACGAGCAGTACTTC. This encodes CASSKWDRSTFTSSYEQYF.